Listed below are T cell receptor beta chains from one sample, sequenced in a study of regulatory T cells in long-lasting Graves disease. TCRdb re-called the multiplex PCR reads through MiXCR, storing one row per CDR3 protein. The sample records 200,000 to 250,000 distinct CDR3 sequences, around 18% being singletons. Source: peripheral blood mononuclear cells (PBMCs), taken at new diagnosis, from a patient treated with antithyroid drugs. The receptors shown here come from a female donor with Graves disease. CDR3s include the opening cysteine and the closing phenylalanine or tryptophan. D genes are given only for firm matches. Part of the rows lack a size; the others show once, few, many or a class for expanded clones.

CDR3 DNA	CDR3 protein	V gene	J gene	D gene	clone size
TGTGCCAGCAGCCCGGGTGGGACTAGCGGGATGCAGACCCAGTACTTC	CASSPGGTSGMQTQYF	TRBV7-9	TRBJ2-5	TRBD2	many
TGTGCCAGCAGCAGGAGGACAGGCCAAGAGACCCAGTACTTC	CASSRRTGQETQYF	TRBV5-6	TRBJ2-5	TRBD1	many
TGCAGTGCTCGCGACTCCGAGACTGAAGCTTTCTTT	CSARDSETEAFF	TRBV20-1	TRBJ1-1	.	many
TGTGCCAGCAGTCCCTGGACTCTCACGGCCCACTACGAGCAGTACTTC	CASSPWTLTAHYEQYF	TRBV27	TRBJ2-7	.	.
TGTGCCAGCACACGACAGGGTCGGGGCTACACCTTC	CASTRQGRGYTF	TRBV9	TRBJ1-2	TRBD1	many
TGTGCCAGCAGTTACTCGAGTGCCGGGGGCGGCTACACCTTC	CASSYSSAGGGYTF	TRBV6-5	TRBJ1-2	.	many
TGTGCCAGCAGCTTAGATCCGGGAGTAACTGAAGCTTTCTTT	CASSLDPGVTEAFF	TRBV11-2	TRBJ1-1	.	many
TGTGCCAGCAGTTCATCCTTAGACAGGACTGAAGCTTTCTTT	CASSSSLDRTEAFF	TRBV28	TRBJ1-1	.	.
TGTGCCAGCAGCGCGACAAACACCGGGGAGCTGTTTTTT	CASSATNTGELFF	TRBV7-9	TRBJ2-2	.	many
TGCAGTGCTCGCAGGGCGGGTAGGGGCACCGGGGAGCTGTTTTTT	CSARRAGRGTGELFF	TRBV20-1	TRBJ2-2	.	many
TGTGCCAGCAGTTACTCAGGCCTAGCGGGAGTCGGACCAGAAGAGACCCAGTACTTC	CASSYSGLAGVGPEETQYF	TRBV6-5	TRBJ2-5	TRBD2	many
TGTGCCAGCAGCCGGACCCCAGGGACAGGGAATGAAAAACTGTTTTTT	CASSRTPGTGNEKLFF	TRBV4-2	TRBJ1-4	TRBD1	.
TGTGCCAGCAGTGTCGGCAGGTATCAGCCCCAGCATTTT	CASSVGRYQPQHF	TRBV2	TRBJ1-5	.	many
TGTGCCAGCAGCCAAGATTATAGGGGCGGTGAAAAACTGTTTTTT	CASSQDYRGGEKLFF	TRBV4-2	TRBJ1-4	.	many
TGTGCCAGCAGCTTAAGCTCGGCTAGCGGGAGAGACGGGGAGCTGTTTTTT	CASSLSSASGRDGELFF	TRBV7-3	TRBJ2-2	TRBD2	many
TGTGCCAGCAGACCGCCGGGACTGGGTACCTACGAGCAGTACTTC	CASRPPGLGTYEQYF	TRBV2	TRBJ2-7	.	many
TGTGCCAGCACCCTCTGGGAAAGGAGCTATGGCTACACCTTC	CASTLWERSYGYTF	TRBV12-3/TRBV12-4	TRBJ1-2	.	many
TGTGCCAGCAGCTTAGCGGCAGGGGGGAGCTCTGGGGCCAACGTCCTGACTTTC	CASSLAAGGSSGANVLTF	TRBV7-9	TRBJ2-6	.	many
TGTGCCAGCAGTACTCAGGACTTTAGTGAAAAACTGTTTTTT	CASSTQDFSEKLFF	TRBV6-1	TRBJ1-4	.	many
TGTGCCAGCAGTGAACTGGGCAGCGGGACGCAGTATTTT	CASSELGSGTQYF	TRBV2	TRBJ2-3	.	many
TGTGCCAGCAAGGCGGGGTTAGACACTGAAGCTTTCTTT	CASKAGLDTEAFF	TRBV7-9	TRBJ1-1	.	many
TGTGCCAGCAGCCACCCGACAGGGATTTCACCCCTCCACTTT	CASSHPTGISPLHF	TRBV7-9	TRBJ1-6	TRBD1	many
TGTGCCAGCAGCGCTCGTGAGTGGGAAGAGGGGTCGAGCAGCTCCTACAATGAGCAGTTCTTC	CASSAREWEEGSSSSYNEQFF	TRBV13	TRBJ2-1	.	.
TGTGCCAGCTCACAGGGCTTGGAGGAAAAACTGTTTTTT	CASSQGLEEKLFF	TRBV18	TRBJ1-4	.	many
TGCAGTGCTAGAGTGGCAGGGGGGGCGGAAAACATTCAGTACTTC	CSARVAGGAENIQYF	TRBV20-1	TRBJ2-4	.	few
TGTGCCAGCAGCCAAGTGGCTAGCGGTGGAGATACGCAGTATTTT	CASSQVASGGDTQYF	TRBV3-1	TRBJ2-3	TRBD2	many
TGTGCCAGCAGCCACGGACACTACGAGCAGTACTTC	CASSHGHYEQYF	TRBV3-1	TRBJ2-7	.	many
TGTGCCAGCAGCCAAAGGTCGACAGGCCATGCGTATGGCTACACCTTC	CASSQRSTGHAYGYTF	TRBV3-1	TRBJ1-2	.	many
TGTGCCAGCAATAGGTTGCCGGCCGGCGAGCAGTACTTC	CASNRLPAGEQYF	TRBV2	TRBJ2-7	.	many
TGCAGCGTTGCGGGACTAGCGGAAGGAGCGCCAGAGACCCAGTACTTC	CSVAGLAEGAPETQYF	TRBV29-1	TRBJ2-5	TRBD2	many
TGTGCCAGCAGCTTAGAATCAGGGTGGGGGGAGCAGTACTTC	CASSLESGWGEQYF	TRBV11-2	TRBJ2-7	.	many